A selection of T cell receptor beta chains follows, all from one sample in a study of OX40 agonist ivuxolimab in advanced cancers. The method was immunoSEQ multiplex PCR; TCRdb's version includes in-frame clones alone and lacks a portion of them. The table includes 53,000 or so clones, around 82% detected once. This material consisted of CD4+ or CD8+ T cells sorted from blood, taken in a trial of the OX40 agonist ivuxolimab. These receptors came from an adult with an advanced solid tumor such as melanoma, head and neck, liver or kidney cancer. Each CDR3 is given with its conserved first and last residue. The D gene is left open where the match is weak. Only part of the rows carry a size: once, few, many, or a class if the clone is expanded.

TGTGCCAGCAGGGGACTAGGGACCGGGGAGCTGTTTTTT	CASRGLGTGELFF	NA	TRBD2	TRBV6-5	TRBJ2-2
TGTGCCAGCAGTTACGGGGGTACCAGCTCTGGAAACACCATATATTTT	CASSYGGTSSGNTIYF	NA	NA	TRBV6-5	TRBJ1-3
TGTGCCAGCTCACCCTTACAGAACACCGGGGAGCTGTTTTTT	CASSPLQNTGELFF	NA	NA	TRBV18	TRBJ2-2
TGTGCCAGCAGTGCGGTACCGGGACAGGGCCTTGGCTACACCTTC	CASSAVPGQGLGYTF	NA	TRBD1	TRBV2	TRBJ1-2
TGTGCCAGCAGACGCCGGGGGGGGAGCAGAACTGAAGCTTTCTTT	CASRRRGGSRTEAFF	NA	NA	TRBV28	TRBJ1-1
TGTGCCAGCACCCAAGACAGCCTTAACTATGGCTACACCTTC	CASTQDSLNYGYTF	NA	NA	TRBV7-2	TRBJ1-2
TGCGCCAGCAGCCAAGATGTCGGCGCTTCCTACAATGAGCAGTTCTTC	CASSQDVGASYNEQFF	NA	NA	TRBV5-1	TRBJ2-1
TGTGCCATCAGTGAGGTCGAGGGAGCTTTAGGGTATGGCTACACCTTC	CAISEVEGALGYGYTF	few	NA	TRBV10-3	TRBJ1-2
TGTGCCAGCAGTTACGAATCTGAGGGGCAGTACTTC	CASSYESEGQYF	NA	NA	TRBV28	TRBJ2-7
TGTGCCAGCAGTTCGGGACTTCCTAGCTACACCTTC	CASSSGLPSYTF	few	NA	TRBV28	TRBJ1-2
TGTGCCAGCAGCCCCCGGTCGGGACCGAACACTGAAGCTTTCTTT	CASSPRSGPNTEAFF	few	NA	TRBV11-2	TRBJ1-1
TGTGCCAGCAGCTTCCAGGGAAGGTCGGAGACCCAGTACTTC	CASSFQGRSETQYF	NA	NA	TRBV7-9	TRBJ2-5
TGTGCCAGCAGCCCCAAAATACGGCTGAACACTGAAGCTTTCTTT	CASSPKIRLNTEAFF	many	NA	TRBV7-9	TRBJ1-1
TGTGCCAGCAGGATGGGGTACACTGAAGCTTTCTTT	CASRMGYTEAFF	NA	NA	TRBV2	TRBJ1-1
TGTGCCAGCAGTGAAGGGGTAGGGGCATCGGGAAACATTCAGTACTTC	CASSEGVGASGNIQYF	NA	NA	TRBV6-1	TRBJ2-4
TGTGCCAGCAGCTTGGGGCTGGCGGGCTACACCTTC	CASSLGLAGYTF	NA	NA	TRBV7-2	TRBJ1-2
TGTGCCAGCAGTGAATTCCCCTACGAGCAGTACTTC	CASSEFPYEQYF	once	NA	TRBV2	TRBJ2-7
TGTGCCATCAGTGACTACGGTCATACGCAGTATTTT	CAISDYGHTQYF	NA	NA	TRBV10-3	TRBJ2-3
TGTGCCAGCAGCAAGGCGGCTAGTAGGGGTTACGAGCAGTACTTC	CASSKAASRGYEQYF	NA	NA	TRBV5-6	TRBJ2-7
TGTGCCTGGAGTAAAGACACCTACGAGCAGTACTTC	CAWSKDTYEQYF	NA	NA	TRBV30	TRBJ2-7
TGCAGCGGACGATCTGGATCTAGCACAGGCGAGCAGTACTTC	CSGRSGSSTGEQYF	few	NA	TRBV29-1	TRBJ2-7
TGCGCCAGCAGCTTGATCTCTAGCGGCACAGATACGCAGTATTTT	CASSLISSGTDTQYF	NA	NA	TRBV5-1	TRBJ2-3
TGTGCCAGCATTTCTAGCGGGATAGGCAATGAGCAGTTCTTC	CASISSGIGNEQFF	NA	TRBD2	TRBV27	TRBJ2-1
TGTGCCAGCAGTTATGTCCTATGGGGGGAGACCCAGTACTTC	CASSYVLWGETQYF	NA	NA	TRBV6-5	TRBJ2-5
TGTGCCAGCAGCTTAATCTGGGGAGGGGGCACTGAAGCTTTCTTT	CASSLIWGGGTEAFF	NA	NA	TRBV7-2	TRBJ1-1
TGCAGTGCTTTCCCAGGGGATAAGCAGTTCTTC	CSAFPGDKQFF	NA	NA	TRBV20-1	TRBJ2-1
TGTGCCAGCAGTGACTTCCTTTACTCCTACGAGCAGTACTTC	CASSDFLYSYEQYF	NA	NA	TRBV2	TRBJ2-7
TGTGCCAGCAGAGGACAGGGGAGTTCCTACGAGCAGTACTTC	CASRGQGSSYEQYF	NA	TRBD1	TRBV2	TRBJ2-7
TGTGCCAGCAGCTTCGGACAGGGGGCTGGGGAGCAGTACTTC	CASSFGQGAGEQYF	NA	TRBD1	TRBV7-9	TRBJ2-5
TGTGCCAGCAGCCAAGCGGCTAGCGGGAGGTTTAGTGAGACCCAGTACTTC	CASSQAASGRFSETQYF	NA	TRBD2	TRBV4-2	TRBJ2-5
TGTGCCAGCAGCGGCACGGGGGGAGATACGCAGTATTTT	CASSGTGGDTQYF	NA	TRBD2	TRBV5-5	TRBJ2-3
TGTGCCAGCAGTTACGGATCGGACTCTAGGCAGCCCCAGCATTTT	CASSYGSDSRQPQHF	NA	NA	TRBV6-5	TRBJ1-5
TGTGCCAGCAGCTTAAACGGTTTAAGGGACACTGAAGCTTTCTTT	CASSLNGLRDTEAFF	NA	NA	TRBV11-3	TRBJ1-1
TGTGCCAGCAGCTTGGATGGGGGGAACACTGAAGCTTTCTTT	CASSLDGGNTEAFF	NA	NA	TRBV5-4	TRBJ1-1
TGTGCCAGCAGACAGGGATACGAGCAGTACTTC	CASRQGYEQYF	NA	NA	TRBV6-1	TRBJ2-7
TGTGCCAGCAGCCAAGATGGGACTAGCGTGACCGGGGAGCTGTTTTTT	CASSQDGTSVTGELFF	NA	TRBD2	TRBV4-2	TRBJ2-2